The 21 T cell receptor beta chains below all came from one sample that was sequenced in a study of blood T cell repertoires in COVID-19. The repertoire was sequenced with immunoSEQ multiplex PCR; TCRdb's copy has only in-frame clones and lacks some. The sample has some 300,000 clones, 86% seen once. Specimen: peripheral blood. The receptors stem from a woman in her seventies with COVID-19, enrolled during active disease.

CDR3 DNA sequence: TGTGCCAGCAGCTTAGGGAAAACTAGCGGCTTCTACGAGCAGTACTTC. This codes for CASSLGKTSGFYEQYF. The rearrangement links TRBV7-9 to TRBJ2-7, with 8 bases aligning to TRBD2. The germline V gene encodes CDR1 SEHNR and CDR2 FQNEAQ (reference sequence). The V segment lost 1 base and the J segment 3 bases; nucleotides outside the gene matches: 8. This CDR3 contains 16 residues.

This sequence joins TRBV2 and TRBJ2-2; 11 bases align to TRBD1. The CDR3 is made up of 18 amino acids. The V segment lost 5 bases and the J segment 2 bases; nucleotides outside the gene matches: 10. Germline V CDR1 and CDR2: SNHLY, FYNNEI. CDR3 region: CASSSTRTGGLNTGELFF. CDR3 sequence (DNA): TGTGCCAGCAGTTCAACCAGGACAGGGGGCTTAAACACCGGGGAGCTGTTTTTT.

The chain combines TRBV5-5 with TRBJ1-2; 8 bases fit TRBD1. This CDR3 has 17 amino acids. Germline CDR1 and CDR2: SGHKS and YYEKEE (reference sequence). J lost 2 bases, V lost 2 bases, and 11 bases had no gene match. CDR3 nucleotides: TGTGCCAGCAGCTTCCACACCCTCCAGGGGGCGAACTATGGCTACACCTTC. This gives the protein CASSFHTLQGANYGYTF.

The rearrangement joins TRBV24-1 to TRBJ2-3; possible D gene TRBD1, 5 bases. The CDR3 loop spans 14 amino acids. The germline V and J ends were trimmed by 4 bases and 0 bases, with 7 bases remaining between them. Germline lookup yields CDR1 KGHDR and CDR2 SFDVKD. Here the CDR3 DNA reads TGTGCCACCAGTGACTGGACAAGCACAGATACGCAGTATTTT. Translation gives CATSDWTSTDTQYF.

This chain uses TRBV6-5 with TRBJ2-3; D call uncertain. The CDR3 length is 13 residues. The V gene's germline CDR1 is MNHEY and CDR2 SVGAGI. V lost 5 bases to trimming and J lost 9 bases, with 15 bases between them. The DNA for the CDR3 is TGTGCCAGCAGTACACCTCCCCGAGGAACGCAGTATTTT. Its protein is CASSTPPRGTQYF.

The rearrangement links TRBV2 to TRBJ1-2; TRBD1 matches 7 bases. Germline-derived CDR1 and CDR2 are SNHLY and FYNNEI. This CDR3 has 13 residues. V dropped 4 bases and J dropped 6; count of bases not matched to a gene: 5. CDR3 nucleotides: TGTGCCAGCAGTGTGACAGGGAACCATGGCTACACCTTC. Its protein is CASSVTGNHGYTF. Based on the CDR3 plus reference TRBV2 and TRBJ1-2, the full variable domain is EPEVTQTPSHQVTQMGQEVILRCVPISNHLYFYWYRQILGQKVEFLVSFYNNEISEKSEIFDDQFSVERPDGSNFTLKIRSTKLEDSAMYFCASSVTGNHGYTFGSGTRLTVV.

The rearrangement joins TRBV18 to TRBJ2-2, with D possibly matching TRBD2 (5 bases). Trimming cost V 0 bases and J 4 bases, with 15 bases left between them. CDR1 is KGHSH, CDR2 LQKENI, per germline. This CDR3 has 17 amino acids. For the CDR3, the DNA is TGTGCCAGCTCACCACCGGTACGGAACCGGGGCACCGGGGAGCTGTTTTTT. Its protein is CASSPPVRNRGTGELFF. Full variable domain (remainder filled in from reference TRBV18 and TRBJ2-2): NAGVMQNPRHLVRRRGQEARLRCSPMKGHSHVYWYRQLPEEGLKFMVYLQKENIIDESGMPKERFSAEFPKEGPSILRIQQVVRGDSAAYFCASSPPVRNRGTGELFFGEGSRLTVL.

This clone was detected once. The V gene is TRBV5-1, the J gene TRBJ2-3, with a possible D match to TRBD2 (7 bases). V was clipped by 2 bases and J by 5 bases, with 18 bases between them. CDR1 and CDR2 from the germline V gene are SGHRS and YFSETQ. The CDR3 contains 16 residues. This CDR3 is CASSFLEGGPEDTQYF. The CDR3, as DNA: TGCGCCAGCAGCTTTTTGGAGGGGGGGCCCGAAGATACGCAGTATTTT.

The gene calls are TRBV7-2 and TRBJ2-1; D remains unclear. Germline V gene sequence: CDR1 SGHTA, CDR2 FQGNSA. This CDR3 comprises 13 residues. Deletions cut 7 bases from V and 4 bases from J, with 11 bases between. The CDR3 loop reads CASNFPQYNEQFF. DNA of the CDR3: TGTGCCAGCAACTTCCCCCAATACAATGAGCAGTTCTTC.

Notes on this clone: Relative to the germline gene, one junction end is altered; a read error may explain this. The V call is TRBV10-2, the J call TRBJ2-6; possible D gene TRBD1, 5 bases. Germline V gene sequence: CDR1 WSHSY, CDR2 SAAADI. The CDR3 runs to 12 residues. In nucleotides, the CDR3 is TGCGCCTCGACGTCTGGGGCCAACGTCCTGATTTTC. Its protein product is CASTSGANVLIF.

This chain uses TRBV6-5 with TRBJ2-6, with no clear D. V was cut by 7 bases and J by 2 bases, with 9 bases left in between. There are 14 residues in the CDR3. Germline V gene data show CDR1 as MNHEY and CDR2 as SVGAGI. As DNA, the CDR3 is TGTGCCAGCACCAGATACCCTGGGGCCAACGTCCTGACTTTC. The encoded protein is CASTRYPGANVLTF.

The V call is TRBV19, the J call TRBJ2-2; D gene uncertain. Germline assignment: CDR1 LNHDA and CDR2 SQIVND (reference sequence). Trimming took 7 bases from V and 4 from J, leaving 10 bases between them. CDR3 size: 13 residues. The CDR3 is CASTAYTTGELFF. In DNA, the CDR3 is TGTGCCAGTACCGCTTACACCACCGGGGAGCTGTTTTTT.

This clone was detected once. The V and J genes are TRBV19 and TRBJ1-1; possibly TRBD1 for D (5 bases). The CDR3 is 18 residues long. Germline assignment: CDR1 LNHDA and CDR2 SQIVND (reference sequence). Trimming took 0 bases from V and 0 from J, leaving 17 bases between them. The CDR3 protein is CASSIDLWVGHMNTEAFF. CDR3 in DNA: TGTGCCAGTAGTATAGATCTATGGGTGGGGCACATGAACACTGAAGCTTTCTTT.

The rearrangement links TRBV6-5 to TRBJ1-2; 10 bases map to TRBD1. The germline gives CDR1 MNHEY, CDR2 SVGAGI. CDR3 length: 15 amino acids. V trimming: 6 bases; J trimming: 0 bases; junction bases outside the gene matches: 4. The CDR3 sequence is CASRGQGRANYGYTF. CDR3 DNA: TGTGCCAGCAGGGGACAGGGGAGGGCTAACTATGGCTACACCTTC.

J is TRBJ2-7 and V is TRBV28; perhaps TRBD1 as D (6 bases). The ends were cut back, 5 bases at V and 2 bases at J, with 19 bases in the middle. Germline assignment: CDR1 MDHEN and CDR2 SYDVKM. This CDR3 has 16 amino acids. The CDR3 here is CASSTRTGSSTYEQYF. The CDR3 coding sequence is TGTGCCAGCAGTACGCGTACAGGGAGTTCCACCTACGAGCAGTACTTC.

This clone was found once. The chain joins TRBV27 to TRBJ1-4, with 7 bases lining up with TRBD1. This CDR3 comprises 16 residues. The J segment lost 7 bases and the V segment lost 8 bases, leaving 16 bases of the junction unmatched. Germline V gene lookup returns CDR1 MNHEY and CDR2 SMNVEV (reference sequence). The CDR3: CASRRDSPVSREKLFF. For the CDR3, the DNA is TGTGCCAGCCGCCGGGACAGCCCTGTTTCCCGTGAAAAACTGTTTTTT.

V and J are TRBV10-1 and TRBJ2-1; D is perhaps TRBD1 (6 bases). The germline V and J ends were trimmed by 3 bases and 8 bases, with 11 bases remaining between them. The CDR3 runs 13 residues. The germline V gene encodes CDR1 WNHNN and CDR2 SYGVQD (reference sequence). CDR3: CASSEGTSDEQFF. CDR3 nucleotide sequence: TGCGCCAGCAGTGAAGGGACATCGGATGAGCAGTTCTTC.

The J gene is TRBJ2-2, the V gene TRBV7-9, with 9 nucleotides matching TRBD2. The V gene's germline CDR1 is SEHNR and CDR2 FQNEAQ (reference sequence). Trimming removed 4 bases from V and 1 base from J; junction bases left unmatched: 7. The CDR3 loop spans 17 amino acids. The chain's CDR3 is CASSSLRGGENTGELFF. CDR3 nucleotides: TGTGCCAGCAGCTCCCTCCGCGGGGGGGAGAACACCGGGGAGCTGTTTTTT.

The chain carries TRBV6-1 and TRBJ1-5, with unresolved D. The CDR3 has 13 residues. Trimming stripped 0 bases from V and 6 bases from J, with 6 bases between. Germline CDR1 is MNHNS and CDR2 is SASEGT. The CDR3 region is CASSEAQSQPQHF. DNA for the CDR3: TGTGCCAGCAGTGAAGCACAGAGTCAGCCCCAGCATTTT.

The chain links TRBV7-2 to TRBJ1-2; TRBD1 aligns across 8 bases. The CDR3 has 15 amino acids. Germline V gene data show CDR1 as SGHTA and CDR2 as FQGNSA. V lost 2 bases, J lost 4 bases, and 6 bases stayed unmatched. The CDR3 sequence: CASSLLGQGGYGYTF. CDR3 nucleotides: TGTGCCAGCAGCTTACTTGGACAGGGTGGCTATGGCTACACCTTC.

The J gene is TRBJ2-7, the V gene TRBV3-1 (or the pseudogene TRBV3-2); 7 bases align to TRBD2. Germline V CDR1 and CDR2: LGHDT, YNNKEL (reference sequence). The CDR3 is 13 amino acids. After removal of 4 bases from V and 6 bases from J, the junction contained 6 bases not matched to a gene. In nucleotides, the CDR3 is TGTGCCAGCAGCCTCGGACTAGATCTCGAGCAGTACTTC. Protein sequence: CASSLGLDLEQYF.